These 14 T cell receptor beta chains share one sample of origin, sequenced in a study of blood T cell repertoires in COVID-19 (TCRdb year 2020). The library was prepared using the immunoSEQ multiplex PCR assay. Sourced from immuneACCESS, this table was stored by TCRdb with only in-frame sequences that have V and J called. A share of the clones is absent; for the studies checked, an unresolved V gene accounts for under half, and the remainder has no known explanation. For this sample there are more than 85,000 clones; approximately 80% appear just once. Of the sample, approximately 7% falls within the top ten clones. Sequencing used peripheral blood. These receptors originate from a woman in her forties or fifties with acute or convalescent COVID-19.

The chain joins TRBV19 to TRBJ1-5; 9 bases align to TRBD1. CDR1 LNHDA and CDR2 SQIVND come from the germline V gene (reference sequence). V gave up 4 bases and J gave up 6 bases; unmatched junction bases: 7. The CDR3 is 15 residues long. The CDR3 loop is CASSTDRGYAQPQHF. CDR3 sequence (DNA): TGTGCCAGTAGTACGGACAGGGGTTACGCTCAGCCCCAGCATTTT. Variable domain in full (rest from reference TRBV19 and TRBJ1-5): DGGITQSPKYLFRKEGQNVTLSCEQNLNHDAMYWYRQDPGQGLRLIYYSQIVNDFQKGDIAEGYSVSREKKESFPLTVTSAQKNPTAFYLCASSTDRGYAQPQHFGDGTRLSIL.

This chain links TRBV19 with TRBJ1-2; D not resolved. CDR1 is LNHDA, CDR2 SQIVND, per germline (reference sequence). Trimming took off 10 bases at V and 2 bases at J, with 17 bases between the two ends. The CDR3 is 14 residues long. Here the CDR3 DNA reads TGTGCCACCCGCAGGATTTCCAGAAACTATGGCTACACCTTC. Translation gives CATRRISRNYGYTF.

V gene TRBV6-5 combines with J gene TRBJ1-2, with D uncertain. The CDR3 totals 13 residues. V lost 4 bases to trimming and J lost 1 base, with 7 bases between them. Germline assignment: CDR1 MNHEY and CDR2 SVGAGI. The DNA for the CDR3 is TGTGCCAGCAGTTCGAGTAATAACTATGGCTACACCTTC. Encoded protein: CASSSSNNYGYTF.

CDR3 loop: CASSATMGGTEAFF. CDR3 DNA sequence: TGTGCCAGCAGCGCCACTATGGGGGGCACTGAAGCTTTCTTT. This rearrangement joins TRBV9 to TRBJ1-1, with a weak D call TRBD1 (5 bases). V was shortened by 3 bases and J by 4 bases, with 13 bases between the two germline ends. Germline loops: CDR1 SGDLS, CDR2 YYNGEE. The CDR3 extends over 14 amino acids.

In nucleotides, the CDR3 is TGTGCCACCAGTGAACAGGGAGAATACAATGAGCAGTTCTTC. Protein: CATSEQGEYNEQFF. This chain connects TRBV24-1 to TRBJ2-1; a weak D match, TRBD1 (6 bases). This CDR3 region has 14 residues. Germline V gives CDR1 KGHDR, CDR2 SFDVKD. V was pared by 4 bases and J by 4 bases, with 10 bases between.

This clone has only one observation. The chain carries TRBV19 and TRBJ2-2; no clear D gene. This CDR3 contains 13 residues. The V and J ends lost 7 bases and 1 base respectively, with 7 bases between them. Per the germline V gene, CDR1 is LNHDA and CDR2 is SQIVND (reference sequence). CDR3 sequence (DNA): TGTGCCAGTATAAGAGGGAACACCGGGGAGCTGTTTTTT. Translation: CASIRGNTGELFF.

This chain joins TRBV15 and TRBJ1-1; the match to TRBD1 covers 7 bases. The length of the CDR3 is 16 residues. CDR1 is LNHNV, CDR2 YYDKDF, per germline (reference sequence). V was pared by 1 base and J by 1 base, with 6 bases of the junction left unmatched. The CDR3 region has the DNA TGTGCCACCAGCAGAGGTCGGGGGACAGCGAACACTGAAGCTTTCTTT. Amino acid sequence: CATSRGRGTANTEAFF.

The rearrangement uses TRBV27 and TRBJ1-5; D ambiguous. The CDR3 runs 14 residues. Germline lookup yields CDR1 MNHEY and CDR2 SMNVEV (reference sequence). The ends were cut back, 6 bases at V and 2 bases at J, with 11 bases in the middle. The DNA for the CDR3 is TGTGCCAGCAGCCCGACTAGGGGCAATCAGCCCCAGCATTTT. Its protein product is CASSPTRGNQPQHF.

The rearrangement joins TRBV28 to TRBJ2-7; the match to TRBD1 covers 11 bases. Per the germline V gene, CDR1 is MDHEN and CDR2 is SYDVKM. There are 13 residues in the CDR3. V trimming: 10 bases; J trimming: 9 bases; junction bases outside the gene matches: 11. CDR3 residues: CATRPGQGDGQYF. In DNA, the CDR3 is TGTGCCACCCGACCGGGACAGGGGGACGGGCAGTACTTC.

Only a few counts were recorded for this clone. This chain uses TRBV3-1 (or the pseudogene TRBV3-2) with TRBJ1-1, with unresolved D. V gave up 4 bases and J gave up 4 bases, with 10 bases separating them. CDR3 length: 13 residues. Germline V gives CDR1 LGHDT, CDR2 YNNKEL (reference sequence). This CDR3 is CASSLKPGTEAFF. CDR3 in DNA: TGTGCCAGCAGCCTAAAGCCCGGCACTGAAGCTTTCTTT.

The chain carries TRBV5-6 and TRBJ2-5, with TRBD2 matching over 12 bases. V dropped 2 bases and J dropped 3; count of bases not matched to a gene: 5. The CDR3 consists of 16 residues. Germline V CDR1 and CDR2: SGHDT, YYEEEE. CDR3 amino acids: CASSFPSGGAEETQYF. The CDR3, as DNA: TGTGCCAGCAGCTTTCCTAGCGGGGGGGCCGAAGAGACCCAGTACTTC.

The V gene is TRBV5-6, the J gene TRBJ1-5; D perhaps matches TRBD1 (6 bases). CDR1 and CDR2 from the germline V gene are SGHDT and YYEEEE. V was pared by 0 bases and J by 3 bases, with 7 bases between. The CDR3 spans 14 residues. The CDR3: CASSLGTANQPQHF. DNA of the CDR3: TGTGCCAGCAGCTTGGGGACAGCCAATCAGCCCCAGCATTTT.

The chain is built from TRBV12-5 and TRBJ1-1; no clear D gene. V lost 4 bases and J 1 base, leaving 10 bases between the germline ends. This CDR3 spans 14 amino acids. Germline V gene lookup returns CDR1 LGHNT and CDR2 FRNRAP. Written as DNA, the CDR3 is TGTGCTAGTGGTTCGCGGGCCTCGAACACTGAAGCTTTCTTT. It codes for CASGSRASNTEAFF.

This clone has just one count. The chain joins TRBV9 to TRBJ1-3, with D perhaps TRBD1 (6 bases). CDR1 and CDR2 from the germline V gene are SGDLS and YYNGEE. V lost 2 bases and J lost 5, with 14 bases in between. The CDR3 covers 15 residues. Written as DNA, the CDR3 is TGTGCCAGCAGCGTTTACAGGGATACTAGAAACACCATATATTTT. Its protein product is CASSVYRDTRNTIYF.